This T cell receptor beta chain was recorded in a study of T cells after somatic rescue of genetic block. The protocol was immunoSEQ multiplex PCR, while the TCRdb copy is restricted to in-frame clones and leaves out a portion. The sample lists 80,000 to 100,000 clones; about 90% were seen once. Per germline, CDR1 GTSNPN and CDR2 SVGIG (reference sequence). This CDR3 has 14 amino acids. Trimming cost V 3 bases and J 4 bases, with 13 bases left between them. V is TRBV30 and J is TRBJ1-5; D unclear. The sample taken for sequencing was peripheral blood mononuclear cells (PBMCs). This TCR derives from a woman between 18 and 30 years old. In nucleotides, the CDR3 is TGTGCCTGGAGCCCCCGGCAGGCAAATCAGCCCCAGCATTTT. It translates to CAWSPRQANQPQHF. Complete variable domain (other parts from reference TRBV30 and TRBJ1-5): SQTIHQWPATLVQPVGSPLSLECTVEGTSNPNLYWYRQAAGRGLQLLFYSVGIGQISSEVPQNLSASRPQDRQFILSSKKLLLSDSGFYLCAWSPRQANQPQHFGDGTRLSIL.